This T cell receptor beta chain was profiled in a study of blood T cell repertoires in COVID-19. Study-level information: Sources were T cells, B-cell-depleted T cells, or PBMCs; the material itself was cDNA or gDNA.

The CDR3 is 14 residues long. The junction had 13 bases not matched to a gene; V was cut back by 8 bases and J by 5 bases. CDR1 and CDR2 (germline): SQVTM, ANQGSEA. This table comes from immunoSEQ multiplex PCR, and its TCRdb copy is limited to in-frame clones, with some not included. The data contain about 140,000 clones, 60% to 85% of them singletons. The chain combines TRBV29-1 with TRBJ1-1; 8 bases are shared with TRBD1. The clonotype was recovered from a man aged 45-65 years with acute or convalescent COVID-19. Material: peripheral blood. The CDR3 DNA follows: TGCAGCATAATGGACAGGGCCTACTCAACTGAAGCTTTCTTT. This translates into CSIMDRAYSTEAFF. Supplemented by reference TRBV29-1 and TRBJ1-1, the full variable domain reads SAVISQKPSRDICQRGTSLTIQCQVDSQVTMMFWYRQQPGQSLTLIATANQGSEATYESGFVIDKFPISRPNLTFSTLTVSNMSPEDSSIYLCSIMDRAYSTEAFFGQGTRLTVV.